The 5 T cell receptor beta chains presented below share a single source sample, sequenced in a study of spatial heterogeneity in lung cancer. MiXCR was run by TCRdb on the 5' RACE reads, yielding one entry per CDR3 protein. The data hold about 85,000 distinct CDR3 sequences, with more than 15% observed a single time. Indicated time point: sample taken at primary tumor resection. From tumor, nontumor lung or frozen PBMC, whole RNA was taken unsorted for sequencing. Sample: PBMCs, taken at surgery. These receptors all stem from a male donor with early-stage non-small cell lung cancer.

The CDR3 spells CSVEGQEGTEAFF. In nucleotides, the CDR3 is TGCAGCGTTGAAGGACAGGAAGGAACTGAAGCTTTCTTT. V gene TRBV29-1 combines with J gene TRBJ1-1, with D possibly being TRBD1 (6 bases). Germline-derived CDR1 and CDR2 are SQVTM and ANQGSEA. This CDR3 region has 13 residues. Trimming pared 1 base from V and 5 bases from J, leaving 11 bases between.

The CDR3 bases are TGTGCCACCAGCCTCACTGGGGCCAACGTCCTGACTTTC. This translates into CATSLTGANVLTF. The chain is built from TRBV24-1 and TRBJ2-6; D ambiguous. V was clipped by 7 bases and J by 2 bases, with 5 bases between them. Germline CDR1 KGHDR, CDR2 SFDVKD. CDR3 length equals 13 residues.

The chain carries TRBV27 and TRBJ2-1; D is uncertain. V was pared by 6 bases and J by 0 bases, with 12 bases between. Germline-derived CDR1 and CDR2 are MNHEY and SMNVEV (reference sequence). The CDR3 has 15 residues. CDR3 sequence (DNA): TGTGCCAGCAGACTACTGGGCCCCTCCTACAATGAGCAGTTCTTC. The encoded protein is CASRLLGPSYNEQFF.

J is TRBJ1-3 and V is TRBV12-3 or TRBV12-4; D might be TRBD1 (5 bases). The V end was cut by 6 bases, the J end by 10 bases, with 10 bases between. The CDR3 spans 11 residues. CDR3 nucleotides: TGTGCCAGCAGCGCGGGGGGGACCATATATTTT. Its protein is CASSAGGTIYF.

This clonotype was seen a few times. The rearrangement joins TRBV28 to TRBJ2-7; 12 bases fit TRBD2. Germline lookup yields CDR1 MDHEN and CDR2 SYDVKM. The CDR3 sequence is 15 residues long. V was clipped by 4 bases and J by 3 bases; unmatched bases: 4. The CDR3 bases are TGTGCCAGCAGTTCCCTGACTAGCGGGAGCTACGAGCAGTACTTC. This gives the protein CASSSLTSGSYEQYF.